This T cell receptor beta chain was recorded in a study of blood T cell repertoires in COVID-19 (dated by TCRdb to 2019 to 2021). About the study as a whole: The collaborator samples originated in the United States, Italy and Spain and spanned the acute and convalescent phases of COVID-19. The prospective study material was composed of cDNA or gDNA derived from T cells, B-cell-depleted T cells, or PBMCs. Subjects who had been exposed to COVID-19, were actively infected with it, or had recovered from it provided the deeply sampled blood TCRbeta repertoires that made up the dataset. A freely available public database, intended as a resource for researchers studying the immune response to SARS-CoV-2, is where the repertoires were released. Samples came from the ongoing ImmuneRACE study (first 160 participants) plus 1,254 subjects from 6 global collaborators. The sample metadata nearly always contained a de-identified subject ID, COVID-19 status, age in years and sex. Where HLA class I and class II types were available, the types were taken from metadata supplied by the sample provider, not from assay-based typing. Overall results and qualifications from the work: Clinical and demographic metadata were provided uncurated, with the amount varying by source and participant.

The immunoSEQ Assay, a bias-controlled multiplex PCR, was used to amplify TCRbeta CDR3 regions from genomic DNA. Concerning the study's data processing: Nucleated cell counts per sample were estimated from amplification of reference gene primers within the assay. To quantify the absolute abundance of each unique TCRbeta CDR3 rearrangement, sequence reads were collapsed and filtered. For each sample, productive Simpson clonality was calculated as the square root of Simpson's diversity index across productive rearrangements. This is the immuneACCESS table as TCRdb keeps it, with only in-frame sequences that have V and J called. A part of the clones is gone; compared with another copy, unresolved V genes explain less than half, and the rest is unexplained. Clonal size and the V and J genes are those of that table, whereas D and trimming came from the DNA. The sample has approximately 360,000 clones on record, around 90% of them singletons. Roughly 1.2% of the sample is held by the ten biggest clonotypes.

The germline V gene (reference sequence) provides CDR1 LGHDT and CDR2 YNNKEL. The cysteine opens and the phenylalanine closes a CDR3 of 16 amino acids. Only CDR3 DNA is held: 48 bases, read in frame from base 1. Trimmed from V: 1 base; trimmed from J: 6 bases; junction bases lacking a gene match: 3. A word on this clone: There is no known antigen for this receptor. Per-nucleotide qualities are absent, and no much larger clonotype sits a single base away.

Each collaborating institution followed its own protocols to collect whole blood in K2EDTA tubes. For TCRbeta analysis, collaborators shipped samples in one of three forms: frozen whole blood, isolated PBMCs, or DNA extracted from either of those sample types. The sequence was obtained from a man between 35 and 55 years old with acute or convalescent COVID-19. The V and J segments used are TRBV3-1 (or the pseudogene TRBV3-2) and TRBJ2-2, with 12 bases aligning to TRBD2. The sequencing sample was made of peripheral blood. The CDR3 corresponds to CASSQAASGRAGELFF. Read as DNA, the sequence is TGTGCCAGCAGCCAAGCGGCTAGCGGGAGGGCCGGGGAGCTGTTTTTT.